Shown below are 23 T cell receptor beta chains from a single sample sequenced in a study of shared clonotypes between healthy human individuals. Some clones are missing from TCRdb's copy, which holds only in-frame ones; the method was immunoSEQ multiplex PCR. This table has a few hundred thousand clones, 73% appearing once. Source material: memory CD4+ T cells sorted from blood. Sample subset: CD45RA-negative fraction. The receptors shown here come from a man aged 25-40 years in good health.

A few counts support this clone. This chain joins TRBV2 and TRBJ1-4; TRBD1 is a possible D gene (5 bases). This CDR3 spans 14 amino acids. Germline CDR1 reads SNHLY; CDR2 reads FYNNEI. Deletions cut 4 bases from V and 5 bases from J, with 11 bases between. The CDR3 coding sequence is TGTGCCAGCAGTGGGTCGGCAGGGAATGAAAAACTGTTTTTT. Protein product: CASSGSAGNEKLFF.

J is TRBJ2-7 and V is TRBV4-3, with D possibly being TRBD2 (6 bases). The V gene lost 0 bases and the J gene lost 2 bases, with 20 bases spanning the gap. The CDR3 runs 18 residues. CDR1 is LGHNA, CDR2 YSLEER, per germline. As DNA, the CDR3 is TGCGCCAGCAGCCAAGATTCGTGGGGGGAGGCGCTAGCCTACGAGCAGTACTTC. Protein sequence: CASSQDSWGEALAYEQYF.

The chain's CDR3 is CASNRVAGELFF. CDR3 nucleotide sequence: TGTGCCAGCAACCGGGTCGCCGGGGAGCTGTTTTTT. The chain links TRBV5-4 to TRBJ2-2; D not resolved. CDR1 and CDR2 (germline): SGHNT, YYREEE (reference sequence). The CDR3 covers 12 residues. The V gene lost 6 bases and the J gene lost 6 bases, with 9 bases spanning the gap.

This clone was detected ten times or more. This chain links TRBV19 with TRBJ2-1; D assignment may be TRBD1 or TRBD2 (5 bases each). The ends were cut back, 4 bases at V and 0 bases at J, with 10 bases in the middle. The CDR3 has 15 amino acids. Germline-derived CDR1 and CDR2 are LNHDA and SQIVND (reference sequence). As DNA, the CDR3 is TGTGCCAGTAGTAAACGGGGCGACTCCTACAATGAGCAGTTCTTC. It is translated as CASSKRGDSYNEQFF.

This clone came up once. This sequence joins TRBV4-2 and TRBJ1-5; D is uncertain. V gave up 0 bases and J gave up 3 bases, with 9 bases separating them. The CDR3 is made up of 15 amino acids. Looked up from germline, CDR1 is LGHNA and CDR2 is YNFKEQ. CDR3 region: CASSQEGGPNQPQHF. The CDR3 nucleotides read TGTGCCAGCAGCCAAGAAGGAGGGCCCAATCAGCCCCAGCATTTT.

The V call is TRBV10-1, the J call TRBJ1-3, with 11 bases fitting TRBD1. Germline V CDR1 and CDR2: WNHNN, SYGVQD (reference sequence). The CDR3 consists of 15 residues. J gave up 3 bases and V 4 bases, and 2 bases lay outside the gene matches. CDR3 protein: CASSAGTGGGNTIYF. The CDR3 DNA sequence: TGCGCCAGCAGTGCCGGGACAGGGGGTGGAAACACCATATATTTT.

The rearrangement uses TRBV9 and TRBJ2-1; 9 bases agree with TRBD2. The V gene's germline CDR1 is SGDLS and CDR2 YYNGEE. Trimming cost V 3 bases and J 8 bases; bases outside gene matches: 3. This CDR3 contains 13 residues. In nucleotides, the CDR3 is TGTGCCAGCAGCGCCACTAGCGGGTATGAGCAGTTCTTC. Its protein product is CASSATSGYEQFF. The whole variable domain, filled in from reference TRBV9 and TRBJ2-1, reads DSGVTQTPKHLITATGQRVTLRCSPRSGDLSVYWYQQSLDQGLQFLIQYYNGEERAKGNILERFSAQQFPDLHSELNLSSLELGDSALYFCASSATSGYEQFFGPGTRLTVL.

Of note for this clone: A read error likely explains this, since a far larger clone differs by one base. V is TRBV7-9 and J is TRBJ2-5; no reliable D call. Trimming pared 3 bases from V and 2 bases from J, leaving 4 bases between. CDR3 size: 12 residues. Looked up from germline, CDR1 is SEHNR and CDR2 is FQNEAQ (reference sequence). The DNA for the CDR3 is TGTGCCAGCAGCTTTTTACAAGAGACCCAGTACTTC. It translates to CASSFLQETQYF.

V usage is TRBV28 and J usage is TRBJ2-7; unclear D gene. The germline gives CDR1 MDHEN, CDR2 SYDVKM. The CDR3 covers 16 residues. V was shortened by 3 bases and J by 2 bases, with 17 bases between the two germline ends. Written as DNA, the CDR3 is TGTGCCAGCAGTTTCTTTCCGGGTCTATCCGCCTACGAGCAGTACTTC. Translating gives CASSFFPGLSAYEQYF.

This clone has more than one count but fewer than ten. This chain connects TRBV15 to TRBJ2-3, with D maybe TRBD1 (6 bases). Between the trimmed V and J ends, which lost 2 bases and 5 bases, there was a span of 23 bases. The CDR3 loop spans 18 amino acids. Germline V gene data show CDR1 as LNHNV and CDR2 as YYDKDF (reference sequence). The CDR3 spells CATSRSGTRVSSLDTQYF. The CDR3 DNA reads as TGTGCCACCAGCAGATCCGGGACACGAGTATCGAGCCTAGATACGCAGTATTTT.

In DNA, the CDR3 is TGTGCCAGCAGCTTACTAGGGGACAGGGGGCTTTGGAATGAGCAGTTCTTC. This translates into CASSLLGDRGLWNEQFF. The chain carries TRBV7-8 and TRBJ2-1; 12 bases are shared with TRBD1. Germline V CDR1 and CDR2: SGHVS, FQNEAQ. The ends lost 2 bases at V and 7 bases at J; junction bases unmatched: 9. The length of the CDR3 is 17 residues.

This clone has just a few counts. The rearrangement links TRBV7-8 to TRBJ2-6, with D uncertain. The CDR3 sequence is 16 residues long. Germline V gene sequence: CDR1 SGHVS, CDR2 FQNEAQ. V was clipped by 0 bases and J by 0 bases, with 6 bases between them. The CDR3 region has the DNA TGTGCCAGCAGCTTAGCAAGTTCCTCTGGGGCCAACGTCCTGACTTTC. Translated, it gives CASSLASSSGANVLTF.

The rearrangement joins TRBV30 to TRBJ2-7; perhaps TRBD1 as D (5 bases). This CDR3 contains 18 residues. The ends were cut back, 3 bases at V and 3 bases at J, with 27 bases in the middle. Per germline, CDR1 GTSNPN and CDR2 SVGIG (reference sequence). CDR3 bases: TGTGCCTGGAGCTCCAGGGCCCGGCTTCTACTAACCAACTACGAGCAGTACTTC. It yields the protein CAWSSRARLLLTNYEQYF. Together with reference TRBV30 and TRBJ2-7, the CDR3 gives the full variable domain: SQTIHQWPATLVQPVGSPLSLECTVEGTSNPNLYWYRQAAGRGLQLLFYSVGIGQISSEVPQNLSASRPQDRQFILSSKKLLLSDSGFYLCAWSSRARLLLTNYEQYFGPGTRLTVT.

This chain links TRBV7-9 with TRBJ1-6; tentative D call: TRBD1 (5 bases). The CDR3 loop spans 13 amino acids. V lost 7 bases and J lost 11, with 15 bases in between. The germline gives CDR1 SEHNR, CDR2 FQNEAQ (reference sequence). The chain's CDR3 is CASTRGDEAPLHF. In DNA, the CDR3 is TGTGCCAGCACCCGAGGGGACGAAGCACCCCTCCACTTT.

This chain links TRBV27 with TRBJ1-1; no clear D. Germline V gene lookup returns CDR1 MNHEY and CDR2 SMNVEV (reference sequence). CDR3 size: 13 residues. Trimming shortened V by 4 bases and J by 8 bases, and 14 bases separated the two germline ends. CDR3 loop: CASSSRTYREAFF. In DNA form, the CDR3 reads TGTGCCAGCAGTTCGCGAACATATAGGGAAGCTTTCTTT.

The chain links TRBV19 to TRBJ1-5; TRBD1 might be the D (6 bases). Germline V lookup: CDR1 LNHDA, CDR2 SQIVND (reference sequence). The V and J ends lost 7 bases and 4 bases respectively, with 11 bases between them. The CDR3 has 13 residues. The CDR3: CASTPDRNQPQHF. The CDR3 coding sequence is TGTGCCAGTACCCCGGACAGAAATCAGCCCCAGCATTTT.

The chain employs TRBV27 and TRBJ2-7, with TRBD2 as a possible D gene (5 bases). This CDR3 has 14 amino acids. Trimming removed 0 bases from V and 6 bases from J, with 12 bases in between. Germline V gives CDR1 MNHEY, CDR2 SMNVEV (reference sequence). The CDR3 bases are TGTGCCAGCAGTTTATCGACGGGATTGTCCGAGCAGTACTTC. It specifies CASSLSTGLSEQYF.

The CDR3 region is CASSNRKNQPQHF. In DNA, the CDR3 is TGTGCCAGCAGCAATCGTAAAAATCAGCCCCAGCATTTT. This chain joins TRBV7-2 and TRBJ1-5, with D uncertain. V was cut by 5 bases and J by 4 bases, with 9 bases left in between. Germline loops: CDR1 SGHTA, CDR2 FQGNSA. The CDR3 is made up of 13 amino acids.

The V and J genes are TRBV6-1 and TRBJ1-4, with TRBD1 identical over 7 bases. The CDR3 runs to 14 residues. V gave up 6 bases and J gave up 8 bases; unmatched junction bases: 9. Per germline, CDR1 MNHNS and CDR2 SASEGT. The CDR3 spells CASRKDRSVEKLFF. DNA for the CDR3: TGTGCCAGCAGAAAGGACAGGAGTGTAGAAAAACTGTTTTTT.

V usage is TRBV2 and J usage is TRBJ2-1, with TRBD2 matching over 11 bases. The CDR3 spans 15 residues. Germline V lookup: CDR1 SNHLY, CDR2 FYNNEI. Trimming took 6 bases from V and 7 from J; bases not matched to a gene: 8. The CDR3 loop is CASSRTSGFVNEQFF. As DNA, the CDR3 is TGTGCCAGCAGCCGGACTAGCGGGTTCGTAAATGAGCAGTTCTTC.

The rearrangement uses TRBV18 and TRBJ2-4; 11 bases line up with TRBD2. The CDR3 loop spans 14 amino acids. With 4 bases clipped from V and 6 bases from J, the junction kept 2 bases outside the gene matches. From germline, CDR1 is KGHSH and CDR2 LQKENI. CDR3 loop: CASSLTSGINIQYF. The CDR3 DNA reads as TGTGCCAGCTCACTGACTAGCGGGATAAACATTCAGTACTTC.

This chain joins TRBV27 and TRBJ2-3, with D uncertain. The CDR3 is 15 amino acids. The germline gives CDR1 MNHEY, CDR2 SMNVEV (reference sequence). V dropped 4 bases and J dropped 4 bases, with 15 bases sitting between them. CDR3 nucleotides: TGTGCCAGCAGTTCGGTATGGGTGGCCCCAGATACGCAGTATTTT. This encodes CASSSVWVAPDTQYF.

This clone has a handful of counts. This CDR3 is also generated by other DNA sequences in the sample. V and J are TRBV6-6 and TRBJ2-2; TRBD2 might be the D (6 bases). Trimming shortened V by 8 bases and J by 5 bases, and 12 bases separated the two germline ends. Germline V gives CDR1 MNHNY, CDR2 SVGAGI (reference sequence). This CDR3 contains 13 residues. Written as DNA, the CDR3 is TGTGCCAGCTCCTCCCGGGGGACCGGGGAGCTGTTTTTT. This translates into CASSSRGTGELFF.